The source of this TCR beta chain is a study of CD8 T cells in Susac syndrome. An input of about 0.45 to 1 ug of RNA was subjected to reverse transcription using random hexamers. immunoSEQ multiplex PCR amplified TCR beta CDR3 across 54 Vbeta, 13 Jbeta. TCRdb reanalysed the immunoSEQ multiplex PCR reads using MiXCR and keeps one entry per CDR3 protein. In the table there are over 150,000 distinct CDR3 sequences, approximately 95% of which are singletons. There are 16 residues in the CDR3. The chain has TRBV1 and TRBJ2-4; TRBD2, as called in the table, went unchecked against the DNA. TRBV1 represents a pseudogene. This clonotype was sampled from a human donor with Susac syndrome. Sequencing used CD4+ T cells from PBMCs. The CDR3: CTSIRTDSSAKNIQYF. The CDR3 DNA reads as TGCACCAGCATCCGAACTGACTCTAGCGCCAAAAACATTCAGTACTTC.